This T cell receptor beta chain was captured by sequencing in a study of CD8 T cells in Susac syndrome. Study-level information: When blood was collected, patients with Susac syndrome were therapy-naive, were taking corticosteroids, or were receiving intravenous immunoglobulin alone.

In this sample, this clonotype turned up once. Germline V gene sequence: CDR1 SGHNT, CDR2 YYREEE (reference sequence). Germline trimming cut 6 bases from V and 2 bases from J; bases unmatched to any gene: 2. The CDR3 has 14 residues. Random hexamers primed reverse transcription of about 0.5 to 1 ug RNA. TCRdb fed the immunoSEQ multiplex PCR reads into MiXCR, producing one record per CDR3 protein. Seen here are roughly 110,000 distinct CDR3 sequences, around 94% observed once, and the top ten hold approximately 0.41%. This TCR derives from a human donor with Susac syndrome. The sequenced sample consisted of CD8+ T cells from PBMCs. The chain carries TRBV5-4 and TRBJ2-1, with 10 bases fitting TRBD2. For the CDR3, the DNA is TGTGCCAGCAACCTAGCGGGGGCCTACAATGAGCAGTTCTTC. It encodes CASNLAGAYNEQFF.